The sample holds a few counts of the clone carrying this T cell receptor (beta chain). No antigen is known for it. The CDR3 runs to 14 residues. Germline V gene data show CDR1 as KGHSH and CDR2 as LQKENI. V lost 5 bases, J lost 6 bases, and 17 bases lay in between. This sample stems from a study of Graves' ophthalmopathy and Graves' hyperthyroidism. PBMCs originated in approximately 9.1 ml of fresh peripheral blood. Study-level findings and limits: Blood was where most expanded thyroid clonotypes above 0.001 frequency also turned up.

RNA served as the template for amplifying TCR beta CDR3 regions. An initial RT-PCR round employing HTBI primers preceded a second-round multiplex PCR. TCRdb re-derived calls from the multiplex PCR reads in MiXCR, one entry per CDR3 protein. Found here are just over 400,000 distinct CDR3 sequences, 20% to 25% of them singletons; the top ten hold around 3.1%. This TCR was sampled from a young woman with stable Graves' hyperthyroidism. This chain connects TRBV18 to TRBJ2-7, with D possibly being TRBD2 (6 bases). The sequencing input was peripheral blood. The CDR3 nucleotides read TGTGCCAGCTCATGGTCAAGCGGGCCCCTCGAGCAGTACTTC. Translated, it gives CASSWSSGPLEQYF.